Included here is one TCR beta chain sequence, with context. The data were taken from a study of beta chain features in type 1 diabetes. Of the isolated RNA, all was reverse transcribed, and so the sequenced material was expressed TCRB transcripts. Using immunoSEQ multiplex PCR, the repertoire was profiled, and TCRdb retains in-frame clones only, with some absent. Of 160,000 or so clones detected, 11% appear once; the ten largest clones hold about 2.1%. Once sorted, every population was more than 98% pure. From germline, CDR1 is SGHNT and CDR2 YENEEA. The CDR3 is 15 amino acids. V lost 1 base and J lost 12, with 19 bases in between.

The specimen sequenced was central memory CD4+ T cells from blood. This chain uses TRBV11-3 with TRBJ2-1, with a tentative D call TRBD2 (5 bases). The sequence was collected from a man between 18 and 35 years old in good health. The CDR3 spells CASSLGRLRGSVQFF. The CDR3 DNA reads as TGTGCCAGCAGCTTAGGCCGGCTCCGGGGTAGTGTGCAGTTCTTC.